This passage covers 3 T cell receptor beta chains from one sample sequenced in a study of vaccination effects on CD4 cells after COVID-19. Following a roughly 10-day culture, CD4+ T cells were purified. This individual contracted SARS-CoV-2 between March and December 2020, as verified by PCR. The participants, recipients of two vaccine doses, got either BNT162b2 or mRNA-1273. TCRdb's table, derived via immunoSEQ multiplex PCR, lists solely in-frame clones and lacks some. Seen here are tens of thousands of clones, over 65% observed once, and the top ten hold 3% to 4%. The antigens of these receptors remain unknown. This specimen consisted of CD4+ T cells from PBMCs cultured without peptide, obtained after COVID-19 vaccination. The receptors derive from a human donor who had a prior SARS-CoV-2 infection.

This rearrangement joins TRBV11-3 to TRBJ2-4; no firm D call. The CDR3 has 16 residues. Trimming took off 5 bases at V and 1 base at J, with 15 bases between the two ends. Germline V CDR1 and CDR2: SGHNT, YENEEA. CDR3 protein: CASSHHRVRAKNIQYF. The CDR3 DNA is TGTGCCAGCAGCCATCACCGGGTACGGGCCAAAAACATTCAGTACTTC. Filled out from reference TRBV11-3 and TRBJ2-4, the complete variable domain reads EAGVVQSPRYKIIEKKQPVAFWCNPISGHNTLYWYLQNLGQGPELLIRYENEEAVDDSQLPKDRFSAERLKGVDSTLKIQPAELGDSAVYLCASSHHRVRAKNIQYFGAGTRLSVL.

The chain is built from TRBV13 and TRBJ1-1; unclear D gene. The CDR3 has 13 residues. Germline CDR1 PRHDT, CDR2 FYEKMQ (reference sequence). Trimming cost V 1 base and J 2 bases, with 5 bases left between them. CDR3 in DNA: TGTGCCAGCAGCTTAGTTCGAAACACTGAAGCTTTCTTT. This sequence encodes CASSLVRNTEAFF.

V gene TRBV7-2 combines with J gene TRBJ1-3, with 7 bases fitting TRBD1. Germline values: CDR1 SGHTA, CDR2 FQGNSA. CDR3 length equals 16 residues. V trimming: 2 bases; J trimming: 2 bases; junction bases outside the gene matches: 6. This CDR3 reads CASSLNRGGAGNTIYF. The CDR3 nucleotides read TGTGCCAGCAGCTTAAACAGGGGAGGGGCTGGAAACACCATATATTTT.